The rows below give T cell receptor beta chains drawn from one sample of a study of blood T cell repertoires in COVID-19. This table comes from immunoSEQ multiplex PCR, and its TCRdb copy is limited to in-frame clones, with some not included. Of some 200,000 clones detected, around four fifths appear once; the ten largest clones hold approximately 10%. What was sequenced was PBMCs or T cells enriched from blood (not recorded which). The receptors stem from a man in his forties who had recovered from COVID-19. Each CDR3 is given with its conserved first and last residue. The order of the fields is D gene, V gene, CDR3 protein. The D gene is left open where the match is weak.

>-|TRBV20-1
CSAPQETQYF
>TRBD1|TRBV9
CASSVGPGQVAYGYTF
>TRBD2|TRBV28
CASRPPTSGRFTEQFF
>TRBD1|TRBV2
CASSPGGLELNYGYTF
>TRBD1|TRBV18
CASSPNDRGYGYTF
>TRBD1|TRBV5-1
CASSRRQGMREQFF
>-|TRBV2
CASSDQGLGQPQHF
>TRBD2|TRBV11-1
CASSLGGTSETGELFF
>-|TRBV5-4
CASSLDPSSSILNGYTF
>TRBD1|TRBV5-4
CASSPTDRGGAETQYF
>-|TRBV30
CAWSGTNRNYEQYF
>-|TRBV9
CASSVAVALGGEQFF
>-|TRBV4-3
CASSQGWNSHTDTQYF
>TRBD1|TRBV30
CASSQGTGPRGYTF
>-|TRBV7-9
CASSSDTDEAFF
>-|TRBV18
CASSPGGTNYGYTF
>TRBD1|TRBV7-9
CASSIIDRAGELFF
>TRBD2|TRBV23-1
CASSHPAGLAGGPFTETQYF
>-|TRBV6-5
CASAESRNYGYTF
>TRBD1|TRBV7-3
CASSTDRDNEQFF
>TRBD2|TRBV4-2
CASSLTGTSGNNEQFF
>-|TRBV12-3/TRBV12-4
CASSLTAYTEAFF
>-|TRBV4-2
CASSQERGGNQPQHF
>-|TRBV6-5
CASSYGTLGYEQYF
>TRBD2|TRBV6-4
CASSSGTYNEQFF
>TRBD2|TRBV5-1
CASSTGEGETQYF
>-|TRBV28
CASSRSIHNEQFF